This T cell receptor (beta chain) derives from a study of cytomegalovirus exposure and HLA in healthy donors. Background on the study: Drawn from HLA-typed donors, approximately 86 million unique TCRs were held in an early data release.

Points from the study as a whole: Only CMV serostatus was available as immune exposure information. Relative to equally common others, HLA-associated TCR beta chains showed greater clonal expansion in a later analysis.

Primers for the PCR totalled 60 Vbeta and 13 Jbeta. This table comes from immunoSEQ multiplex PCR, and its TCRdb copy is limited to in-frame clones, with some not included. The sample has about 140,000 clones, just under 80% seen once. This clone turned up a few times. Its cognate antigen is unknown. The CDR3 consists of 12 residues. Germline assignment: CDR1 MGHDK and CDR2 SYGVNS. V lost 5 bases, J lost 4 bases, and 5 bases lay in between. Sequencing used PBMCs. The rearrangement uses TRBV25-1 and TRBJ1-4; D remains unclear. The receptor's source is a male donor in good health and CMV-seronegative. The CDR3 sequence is CASSPFNEKLFF. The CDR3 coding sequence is TGTGCCAGCAGTCCCTTTAATGAAAAACTGTTTTTT.